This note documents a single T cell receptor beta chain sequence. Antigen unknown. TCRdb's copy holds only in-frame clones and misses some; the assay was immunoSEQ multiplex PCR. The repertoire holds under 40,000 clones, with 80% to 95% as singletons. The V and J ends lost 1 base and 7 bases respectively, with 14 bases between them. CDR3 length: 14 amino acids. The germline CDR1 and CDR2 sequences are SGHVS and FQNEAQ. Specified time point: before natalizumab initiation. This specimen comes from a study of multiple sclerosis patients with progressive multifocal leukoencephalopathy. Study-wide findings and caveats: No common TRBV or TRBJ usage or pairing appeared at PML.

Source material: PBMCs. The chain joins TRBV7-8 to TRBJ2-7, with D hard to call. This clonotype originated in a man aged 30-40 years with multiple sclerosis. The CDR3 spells CASSLGGGAEEQYV. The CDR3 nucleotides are TGTGCCAGCAGCTTAGGTGGCGGAGCCGAGGAGCAGTACGTC.